Each of the 10 T cell receptor beta chains below was sequenced from the same sample in a study of CD8 T cells in ankylosing spondylitis. Regarding the study as a whole: Characteristic, it appeared, of ankylosing spondylitis blood was a TCR beta motif of eight highly homologous variants.

Each CDR3 protein gets one entry after TCRdb re-called the 5' RACE reads with MiXCR. The sample lists about 540,000 distinct CDR3 sequences; roughly 12% were seen once. The antigens for these receptors are not known. The source material was blood, either unsorted or a sorted T cell fraction (not recorded which). The source of these receptors is a male donor with ankylosing spondylitis.

The J gene is TRBJ2-5, the V gene TRBV5-1; 8 bases line up with TRBD1. This CDR3 is 14 amino acids long. Germline V gene lookup returns CDR1 SGHRS and CDR2 YFSETQ. V was pared by 2 bases and J by 3 bases, with 3 bases of the junction left unmatched. CDR3 DNA: TGCGCCAGCAGCTTCGGGACAGGAAAAGAGACCCAGTACTTC. Translated: CASSFGTGKETQYF.

In this sample, this clonotype turned up many times. This chain connects TRBV5-1 to TRBJ2-3; 11 positions agree with TRBD1. The CDR3 is 17 amino acids. Germline-derived CDR1 and CDR2 are SGHRS and YFSETQ. V trimming: 4 bases; J trimming: 3 bases; junction bases outside the gene matches: 10. The CDR3 reads CASSMKPGQGVTDTQYF. CDR3 bases: TGCGCCAGCAGCATGAAACCGGGACAGGGGGTTACAGATACGCAGTATTTT.

In its sample, this clonotype was seen many times. The rearrangement joins TRBV20-1 to TRBJ2-1, with 12 bases lining up with TRBD2. The CDR3 is 16 residues long. J was trimmed by 6 bases and V by 3 bases; bases with no gene match: 9. Germline values: CDR1 DFQATT, CDR2 SNEGSKA (reference sequence). The DNA of the CDR3 is TGCAGTGCTAGTTTACCTAGCGGGAGGGCCGGCAATGAGCAGTTCTTC. It translates to CSASLPSGRAGNEQFF.

The sample holds one count of this clonotype. The genes are TRBV5-1 and TRBJ2-3; no clear D. Germline V gene sequence: CDR1 SGHRS, CDR2 YFSETQ. Trimming took 0 bases from V and 4 from J, leaving 15 bases between them. The length of the CDR3 is 16 residues. The CDR3 here is CASSLETEPRADTQYF. For the CDR3, the DNA is TGCGCCAGCAGCTTGGAAACTGAGCCCCGCGCAGATACGCAGTATTTT.

This clonotype was picked up many times. The chain is built from TRBV5-1 and TRBJ1-2, with unresolved D. CDR3 length: 14 amino acids. The V end lost 0 bases, the J end lost 0 bases, and 6 bases lay between the germline ends. Per the germline V gene, CDR1 is SGHRS and CDR2 is YFSETQ. For the CDR3, the DNA is TGCGCCAGCAGCTTGGACGGTTCTAACTATGGCTACACCTTC. This gives the protein CASSLDGSNYGYTF.

The J gene is TRBJ2-2, the V gene TRBV7-9; 7 bases match TRBD1. The CDR3 consists of 15 residues. J was trimmed by 4 bases and V by 3 bases; bases with no gene match: 5. Germline V gives CDR1 SEHNR, CDR2 FQNEAQ (reference sequence). Written as DNA, the CDR3 is TGTGCCAGCAGCTTGGGAAGGGGGCGCACCGGGGAGCTGTTTTTT. This translates into CASSLGRGRTGELFF.

The genes are TRBV3-1 and TRBJ2-4, with D tentatively TRBD2 (7 bases). Germline lookup yields CDR1 LGHDT and CDR2 YNNKEL (reference sequence). The germline V and J ends were trimmed by 4 bases and 1 base, with 17 bases remaining between them. The length of the CDR3 is 17 residues. The CDR3 DNA reads as TGTGCCAGCAGCCCCAAGGGGGGGTTTGATGCCAAAAACATTCAGTACTTC. Translation gives CASSPKGGFDAKNIQYF.

This clonotype came up a few times. V is TRBV5-1 and J is TRBJ2-5; 9 bases are a match to TRBD2. The CDR3 totals 16 residues. V lost 1 base to trimming and J lost 7 bases; unmatched junction nucleotides: 11. The V gene's germline CDR1 is SGHRS and CDR2 YFSETQ. The CDR3, as DNA: TGCGCCAGCAGCTTGAACTCCGCGGGAGGGTATGGGACCCAGTACTTC. This sequence encodes CASSLNSAGGYGTQYF. Filled out from reference TRBV5-1 and TRBJ2-5, the complete variable domain reads KAGVTQTPRYLIKTRGQQVTLSCSPISGHRSVSWYQQTPGQGLQFLFEYFSETQRNKGNFPGRFSGRQFSNSRSEMNVSTLELGDSALYLCASSLNSAGGYGTQYFGPGTRLLVL.

In this sample, this clonotype turned up a few times. The chain carries TRBV11-2 and TRBJ2-2; 10 bases are shared with TRBD2. Germline V gene lookup returns CDR1 SGHAT and CDR2 FQNNGV. Losses at the gene ends were 0 bases for V and 4 bases for J; bases not matched to a gene: 5. There are 17 residues in the CDR3. CDR3 nucleotide sequence: TGTGCCAGCAGCTTAGATGGGCTAGCGGGAGCCACCGGGGAGCTGTTTTTT. Protein sequence: CASSLDGLAGATGELFF.

The J gene is TRBJ2-2, the V gene TRBV20-1; D remains unclear. Germline V CDR1 and CDR2: DFQATT, SNEGSKA (reference sequence). This CDR3 is 13 amino acids long. V lost 4 bases and J lost 2, with 8 bases in between. The CDR3 DNA reads as TGCAGTGCTACGTTTTCTAACACCGGGGAGCTGTTTTTT. Amino acid sequence: CSATFSNTGELFF.